The 9 T cell receptor beta chains below all came from one sample that was sequenced in a study of response to subunit inactivated influenza vaccine. TCRdb ran MiXCR on the RT-PCR reads and lists one entry per CDR3 protein. In the table there are approximately 500,000 distinct CDR3 sequences, under 30% of which are singletons. In addition, the sample was reused for a study of T cells expressing NK-cell markers. This second report adds: 5'RACE template switching with UMIs produced the TCR beta cDNA.

The material sequenced was CD4+ T cells sorted from PBMCs, taken about 13 days after vaccination. All receptors derive from a man aged 45-60 years who received an inactivated influenza vaccine.

This clonotype was observed a handful of times. This chain connects TRBV5-1 to TRBJ1-4; D unclear. The CDR3 has 15 amino acids. Between the trimmed V and J ends, which lost 4 bases and 2 bases, there was a span of 12 bases. Germline V gene lookup returns CDR1 SGHRS and CDR2 YFSETQ. The CDR3 sequence: CASSPGGLTNEKLFF. As DNA, the CDR3 is TGCGCCAGCAGCCCGGGAGGTTTGACTAATGAAAAACTGTTTTTT.

This clonotype has a handful of counts. The chain has TRBV12-3 or TRBV12-4 and TRBJ1-3; no clear D gene. Trimming shortened V by 8 bases and J by 4 bases, and 9 bases separated the two germline ends. The CDR3 is 12 residues long. The CDR3 DNA reads TGTGCCAGCGGTAGGGCGGGAAACACCATATATTTT. Amino acids: CASGRAGNTIYF.

The sample holds a few counts of this clonotype. The genes are TRBV6-2 or TRBV6-3 and TRBJ1-1, with 7 bases aligning to TRBD1. The trim removed 5 bases at V and 7 bases at J, leaving 4 bases unmatched. The CDR3 is 12 residues long. Germline V lookup: CDR1 MNHEY, CDR2 SVGEGT. CDR3 region: CASSEDRFEAFF. The CDR3 coding sequence is TGTGCCAGCAGTGAGGACAGGTTTGAAGCTTTCTTT.

This clonotype appeared a few times. This rearrangement joins TRBV11-2 to TRBJ2-5; 7 bases line up with TRBD1. Unmatched junction bases numbered 9, after V lost 5 bases and J lost 3 bases. Germline V CDR1 and CDR2: SGHAT, FQNNGV. The CDR3 runs 15 residues. The chain's CDR3 is CASSPPGTDKETQYF. DNA for the CDR3: TGTGCCAGCAGCCCCCCGGGGACAGACAAAGAGACCCAGTACTTC.

The gene calls are TRBV7-3 and TRBJ2-2; D unresolved. The CDR3 has 14 amino acids. Trimming took 2 bases from V and 8 from J, leaving 12 bases between them. CDR1 SGHTA and CDR2 FQGTGA come from the germline V gene. The CDR3 DNA follows: TGTGCCAGCAGCTTACTGCAGAGTCCAGGGGAGCTGTTTTTT. Translated: CASSLLQSPGELFF.

This clonotype occurred a few times. The genes are TRBV10-2 and TRBJ1-2; D remains unclear. V lost 0 bases and J lost 4, with 9 bases in between. The CDR3 covers 14 residues. Germline CDR1 WSHSY, CDR2 SAAADI. CDR3 residues: CASSESQAVYGYTF. In nucleotides, the CDR3 is TGCGCCAGCAGTGAGTCCCAGGCGGTCTATGGCTACACCTTC.

This clonotype turned up a few times. The chain recombines TRBV13 with TRBJ2-7; no firm D call. The CDR3 length is 14 residues. V was pared by 4 bases and J by 1 base, with 11 bases between. Germline V gives CDR1 PRHDT, CDR2 FYEKMQ (reference sequence). The CDR3 here is CASSYSGSSYEQYF. The CDR3, as DNA: TGTGCCAGCAGCTACTCAGGATCTTCCTACGAGCAGTACTTC.

This sequence joins TRBV19 and TRBJ1-5; 7 bases are shared with TRBD1. Germline loops: CDR1 LNHDA, CDR2 SQIVND (reference sequence). J lost 6 bases, V lost 4 bases, and 3 bases had no gene match. The CDR3 is made up of 13 amino acids. CDR3 DNA: TGTGCCAGTAGTACGACAGGGTTTCAGCCCCAGCATTTT. Residues: CASSTTGFQPQHF.

The chain links TRBV5-1 to TRBJ2-2; 10 bases agree with TRBD2. This CDR3 spans 18 amino acids. V shed 2 bases, J shed 4 bases, and the junction held 11 bases outside the gene matches. Germline V lookup: CDR1 SGHRS, CDR2 YFSETQ. The CDR3: CASSFHRSGGAPTGELFF. CDR3 nucleotide sequence: TGCGCCAGCAGCTTCCACCGGAGCGGGGGGGCCCCCACCGGGGAGCTGTTTTTT. Based on the CDR3 plus reference TRBV5-1 and TRBJ2-2, the full variable domain is KAGVTQTPRYLIKTRGQQVTLSCSPISGHRSVSWYQQTPGQGLQFLFEYFSETQRNKGNFPGRFSGRQFSNSRSEMNVSTLELGDSALYLCASSFHRSGGAPTGELFFGEGSRLTVL.